The present entry profiles one T cell receptor (beta chain) with its context. This specimen comes from a study of blood T cell repertoires in COVID-19. Background on the study: From the United States, Italy and Spain came samples of acute and convalescent COVID-19.

Source study methods: Amplification with reference gene primers provided the estimates of nucleated cell counts. Using immunoSEQ multiplex PCR, the repertoire was profiled, and TCRdb retains in-frame clones only, with some absent. V and J calls and clone size come straight from that table; D and trimming were deduced from the DNA. This table holds approximately 330,000 clones, about 87% found once. The CDR3 is 16 amino acids. In germline, CDR1 is MGHDK, CDR2 SYGVNS. The V segment lost 4 bases and the J segment 9 bases; nucleotides outside the gene matches: 13. The Seattle patients, enrolled during active infection, were followed longitudinally.

The receptor was derived from a man between 25 and 39 years old with COVID-19, enrolled during active disease. This rearrangement joins TRBV25-1 to TRBJ2-1; TRBD1 matches 9 bases. The sequencing input was peripheral blood. The CDR3 sequence: CASSVWAGQGIGEQFF. The CDR3 nucleotides read TGTGCCAGCAGTGTCTGGGCGGGACAGGGTATCGGTGAGCAGTTCTTC.